The entry below gives a single T cell receptor (beta chain) sequence along with its context. The CDR3 consists of 15 residues. The junction had 4 bases not matched to a gene; V was cut back by 4 bases and J by 0 bases. The V gene's germline CDR1 is SGHDT and CDR2 YYEEEE. The record originates from a study of blood T cell repertoires in COVID-19. Whole-study context: Samples taken during acute and convalescent COVID-19 were collected in the United States, Italy and Spain.

The repertoire was sequenced with immunoSEQ multiplex PCR; TCRdb's copy has only in-frame clones and lacks some. The table shows 130,000 to 150,000 clones, with around 90% occurring only once. The receptor was derived from a woman between 40 and 50 years old who had been exposed to COVID-19. This sequence joins TRBV5-6 and TRBJ2-7, with 10 bases lining up with TRBD1. Specimen: PBMCs or T cells enriched from blood (not recorded which). Here the CDR3 reads CASSRQGASSYEQYF. CDR3 in DNA: TGTGCCAGCAGCCGACAGGGGGCAAGCTCCTACGAGCAGTACTTC.